The clone carrying this TCR beta chain showed up just a few times. Antigen specificity is unknown. V shed 0 bases and J 8 bases; nucleotides not matched to a gene: 6. Germline assignment: CDR1 SGHRS and CDR2 YFSETQ. CDR3 length equals 14 residues. The sample comes from a study of tumor and adjacent non-tumor tissue in lung cancer. Study overall: The patients, 10 or so men and five or six women, were about 30 to 85 with stage I to III disease. Points from the study as a whole: Normal lung showed higher cumulative top 100 clone frequency than tumor. Shorter survival was associated with higher TCR diversity in tumors.

No cell sorting was done before RNA was extracted from the tissue. Three rounds of nested PCR, following a modified ARM-PCR protocol, produced the TCRbeta library. TCRdb independently ran MiXCR on the multiplex PCR reads; one entry per CDR3 protein. The sample holds tens of thousands of distinct CDR3 sequences, 55% to 75% seen once. Sample: lung tumor tissue. This sequence originates from a woman aged 40 to 50 with non-small cell lung cancer. The chain employs TRBV5-1 and TRBJ2-3, with 7 positions matching TRBD1. In nucleotides, the CDR3 is TGCGCCAGCAGCTTGGTCCAGGGGGAAGTTACGCAGTATTTT. It is translated as CASSLVQGEVTQYF.